This TCR beta chain was recovered during a study of T cells in narcolepsy. Study context: Enrolled donors included narcolepsy type 1 or type 2 patients and healthy controls.

Study findings and constraints: HCRT-specific and TRIB2-specific autoreactive clonotypes appeared among same-patient CSF and blood CD4+ clonotypes.

As regards this clone: Its antigen is still unknown.

The CDR3 sequence is 15 residues long. Trimming cost V 4 bases and J 5 bases; bases outside gene matches: 8. Germline CDR1 LGHNA, CDR2 YNFKEQ. Libraries were prepared by immunoSEQ multiplex PCR; TCRdb keeps only in-frame clonotypes and omits some of them. The data hold fewer than 35,000 clones, with roughly 80% observed a single time. The chain recombines TRBV4-2 with TRBJ2-7; 10 bases align to TRBD2. The specimen sequenced was CD45RA- memory CD4+ T cells from PBMCs. This TCR was sampled from a human donor with narcolepsy. Here the CDR3 DNA reads TGTGCCAGCAGCCCTCCTAGCGGGAGAGCGAACGAGCAGTACTTC. Translated: CASSPPSGRANEQYF.